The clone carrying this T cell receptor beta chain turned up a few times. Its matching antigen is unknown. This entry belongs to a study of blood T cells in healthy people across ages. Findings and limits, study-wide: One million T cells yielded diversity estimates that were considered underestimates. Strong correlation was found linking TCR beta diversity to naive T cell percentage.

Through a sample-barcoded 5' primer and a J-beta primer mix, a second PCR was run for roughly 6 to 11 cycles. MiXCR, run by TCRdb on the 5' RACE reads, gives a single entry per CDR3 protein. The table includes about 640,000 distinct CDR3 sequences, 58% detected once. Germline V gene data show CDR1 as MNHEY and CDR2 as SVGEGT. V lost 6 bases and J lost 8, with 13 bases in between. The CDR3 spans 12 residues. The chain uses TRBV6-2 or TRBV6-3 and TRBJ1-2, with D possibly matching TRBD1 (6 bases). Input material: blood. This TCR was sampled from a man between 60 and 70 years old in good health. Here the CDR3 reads CASRNQGRGYTF. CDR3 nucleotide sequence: TGTGCCAGCAGAAACCAGGGGAGAGGCTACACCTTC.